The rows below give T cell receptor beta chains drawn from one sample of a study of blood T cell repertoires in COVID-19. Libraries were prepared by immunoSEQ multiplex PCR; TCRdb keeps only in-frame clonotypes and omits some of them. The repertoire consists of 200,000 or so clones, with 75% to 90% occurring once and the leading ten covering 3% to 3.5%. Sequencing was performed on PBMCs or T cells enriched from blood (not recorded which). Source of these receptors: a woman between 18 and 29 years old in a cohort exposed to, infected with or recovered from COVID-19 (not recorded which). CDR3s include the opening cysteine and the closing phenylalanine or tryptophan. The D gene is left open where the match is weak. Only part of the rows carry a size: once, few, many, or a class if the clone is expanded.

J gene | clone size | D gene | V gene | CDR3 length | CDR3 DNA | CDR3 protein
TRBJ2-7 | NA | TRBD1 | TRBV19 | 14 | TGTGCCAGTAGTATATACCGGGACAGCTACGAGCAGTACTTC | CASSIYRDSYEQYF
TRBJ1-1 | NA | NA | TRBV6-5 | 14 | TGTGCCAGCAGTCCCTCCAGGGGGAACACTGAAGCTTTCTTT | CASSPSRGNTEAFF
TRBJ2-3 | NA | TRBD1 | TRBV9 | 17 | TGTGCCAGCAGCGCCCGTGGGGGACAGGGGGCAGGAGATACGCAGTATTTT | CASSARGGQGAGDTQYF
TRBJ2-5 | NA | TRBD1 | TRBV6-5 | 13 | TGTGCCAGCAGCCGGGACAGGGGAGAGACCCAGTACTTC | CASSRDRGETQYF
TRBJ1-2 | NA | NA | TRBV30 | 14 | TGTGCCTGGAGTGCCGGCGGGCACAACTATGGCTACACCTTC | CAWSAGGHNYGYTF
TRBJ2-3 | NA | NA | TRBV28 | 14 | TGTGCCAGCAGTTTAGGGGGGGCCGGACGGACGCAGTATTTT | CASSLGGAGRTQYF
TRBJ1-1 | NA | NA | TRBV6-5 | 14 | TGTGCCAGCAGTTACTCGATCTTGGGAGATGAAGCTTTCTTT | CASSYSILGDEAFF
TRBJ2-2 | few | NA | TRBV7-9 | 17 | TGTGCCAGCAGCGACCCTGGGGCGGACCGACGATCCGGGGAGCTGTTTTTT | CASSDPGADRRSGELFF
TRBJ2-7 | NA | TRBD1 | TRBV19 | 14 | TGTGCCAGTACCGAGGACAGGACTTCCTACGAGCAGTACTTC | CASTEDRTSYEQYF
TRBJ1-3 | NA | NA | TRBV19 | 15 | TGTGCCAGTAGTACCCGGACAAACTCTGGAAACACCATATATTTT | CASSTRTNSGNTIYF
TRBJ2-5 | NA | TRBD1 | TRBV6-6 | 14 | TGTGCCAGCGAGACAGGGGTGTACCAAGAGACCCAGTACTTC | CASETGVYQETQYF
TRBJ1-6 | NA | TRBD1 | TRBV28 | 18 | TGTGCCAGCAGTTTACCTGGGACAGCTAACTCCTATAATTCACCCCTCCACTTT | CASSLPGTANSYNSPLHF
TRBJ1-3 | NA | NA | TRBV5-4 | 15 | TGTGCCAGCAGCCGGGACACAAACTCTGGAAACACCATATATTTT | CASSRDTNSGNTIYF
TRBJ2-6 | NA | NA | TRBV27 | 14 | TGTGCCAGCAGCATGGCTTCTGGGGCCAACGTCCTGACTTTC | CASSMASGANVLTF
TRBJ2-7 | NA | NA | TRBV18 | 16 | TGTGCCAGCTCACCAGCCGGGAGGACAGCCACCTACGAGCAGTACTTC | CASSPAGRTATYEQYF
TRBJ1-1 | NA | NA | TRBV7-3 | 13 | TGTGCCACGCAGCAGGGGAGGGACACTGAAGCTTTCTTT | CATQQGRDTEAFF
TRBJ2-1 | NA | TRBD2 | TRBV7-3 | 14 | TGTGCCAGCAGCCAAGATCTAGCGGCACATGAGCAGTTCTTC | CASSQDLAAHEQFF
TRBJ2-5 | NA | NA | TRBV5-6 | 14 | TGTGCCAGCAGCTTTAGTAGGGGGGGCCTTGGCCAGTACTTC | CASSFSRGGLGQYF
TRBJ1-2 | NA | TRBD1 | TRBV18 | 15 | TGTGCCAGCTCACCTGAGACAGGGAGATCCTATGGCTACACCTTC | CASSPETGRSYGYTF
TRBJ1-2 | NA | TRBD1 | TRBV10-3 | 14 | TGTGCCATCAGAGACGGGACAGGTAACTATGGCTACACCTTC | CAIRDGTGNYGYTF
TRBJ1-4 | NA | NA | TRBV28 | 15 | TGTGCCAGCAGCCCCTCGGCGGGCCCTAATGAAAAACTGTTTTTT | CASSPSAGPNEKLFF
TRBJ1-4 | NA | NA | TRBV5-1 | 16 | TGCGCCAGCAGCTTTGTCGAGGGCCAGGGGCGTGAAAAACTGTTTTTT | CASSFVEGQGREKLFF
TRBJ2-2 | NA | TRBD1 | TRBV28 | 16 | TGTGCCAGCACGGTATCGACAGGGGGCGCAAACGGGGAGCTGTTTTTT | CASTVSTGGANGELFF
TRBJ2-5 | NA | NA | TRBV11-2 | 17 | TGTGCCAGCAGCTTTTCATCAGGGGGCTGGGAGGGAGAGACCCAGTACTTC | CASSFSSGGWEGETQYF
TRBJ1-2 | NA | TRBD1 | TRBV11-2 | 17 | TGTGCCAGCAGCTTGGGTGGGACCGGGACAGGGAGTTCCGACTACACCTTC | CASSLGGTGTGSSDYTF
TRBJ1-2 | NA | NA | TRBV3-1/TRBV3-2 | 16 | TGTGCCAGCAGCCTTCAACCCGGATCGGGGTGGGAGGGCTACACCTTC | CASSLQPGSGWEGYTF
TRBJ1-6 | NA | TRBD1 | TRBV28 | 14 | TGTGCCAGCAGTTCGGGACAGCAAAATTCACCCCTCCACTTT | CASSSGQQNSPLHF
TRBJ2-7 | NA | TRBD1 | TRBV5-4 | 14 | TGTGCCAGCAGCTTGGAGAAGGGGGCTTACGAGCAGTACTTC | CASSLEKGAYEQYF